A single sample is the source of the 19 T cell receptor beta chains below, sequenced in a study of blood T cell repertoires in COVID-19. The table came from immunoSEQ multiplex PCR; TCRdb's copy has only in-frame clones and leaves some out. The sample lists 200,000 to 250,000 clones; 90% were seen once. The material sequenced was PBMCs or T cells enriched from blood (not recorded which). These receptors all stem from a man in his thirties or forties who had been exposed to COVID-19.

In DNA, the CDR3 is TGTGCCAGCGGGACAGCTGGAAACACCATATATTTT. The encoded protein is CASGTAGNTIYF. This chain uses TRBV6-6 with TRBJ1-3; 7 bases fit TRBD1. The CDR3 is made up of 12 amino acids. The junction had 0 bases not matched to a gene; V was cut back by 8 bases and J by 2 bases. Germline CDR1 MNHNY, CDR2 SVGAGI (reference sequence).

The CDR3 nucleotides are TGCGCCAGCAGCCAAAACCCCTCGGGACAAGAGACCCAGTACTTC. It yields the protein CASSQNPSGQETQYF. V and J are TRBV4-3 and TRBJ2-5, with a tentative D call TRBD2 (5 bases). The V gene lost 2 bases and the J gene lost 2 bases, with 12 bases spanning the gap. From germline, CDR1 is LGHNA and CDR2 YSLEER. This CDR3 is 15 amino acids long.

The chain has TRBV7-2 and TRBJ2-3; D might be TRBD1 (8 bases). Germline values: CDR1 SGHTA, CDR2 FQGNSA. This CDR3 spans 16 amino acids. V was pared by 5 bases and J by 4 bases, with 19 bases between. This chain's CDR3 is CASSTGGAFSADTQYF. CDR3 DNA: TGTGCCAGCAGCACAGGGGGGGCATTTTCGGCAGATACGCAGTATTTT.

This clone was counted between two and nine times. The chain joins TRBV6-4 to TRBJ1-6; the match to TRBD1 covers 9 bases. The CDR3 is 14 residues long. After removal of 3 bases from V and 9 bases from J, the junction contained 3 bases not matched to a gene. CDR1 is MRHNA, CDR2 SNTAGT, per germline. The DNA for the CDR3 is TGTGCCAGCAGTGAGGGACAGGGAAGTTCACCCCTCCACTTT. Amino acids: CASSEGQGSSPLHF.

In DNA form, the CDR3 reads TGTGCCAGCAGTTTTTGGCAGCGAAAACTGTTTTTT. Translating gives CASSFWQRKLFF. V gene TRBV12-3 or TRBV12-4 combines with J gene TRBJ1-4; no clear D gene. Trimming took 3 bases from V and 10 from J, leaving 9 bases between them. The CDR3 has 12 residues.

The chain links TRBV7-9 to TRBJ2-3; 10 nucleotides line up with TRBD1. CDR1 and CDR2 from the germline V gene are SEHNR and FQNEAQ (reference sequence). CDR3 length equals 18 residues. The ends lost 5 bases at V and 3 bases at J; junction bases unmatched: 14. CDR3 region: CASSQPSLGTGETDTQYF. In DNA, the CDR3 is TGTGCCAGCAGCCAACCAAGTCTCGGGACAGGGGAGACAGATACGCAGTATTTT. Full variable domain (missing parts from reference TRBV7-9 and TRBJ2-3): DTGVSQNPRHKITKRGQNVTFRCDPISEHNRLYWYRQTLGQGPEFLTYFQNEAQLEKSRLLSDRFSAERPKGSFSTLEIQRTEQGDSAMYLCASSQPSLGTGETDTQYFGPGTRLTVL.

This clone showed up just a few times. The chain couples TRBV5-1 to TRBJ2-3; possible D gene TRBD2, 5 bases. The CDR3 extends over 12 amino acids. V was cut by 0 bases and J by 6 bases, with 5 bases left in between. Germline V gene sequence: CDR1 SGHRS, CDR2 YFSETQ. CDR3 bases: TGCGCCAGCAGCTTGGCGGGGGATACGCAGTATTTT. This translates into CASSLAGDTQYF.

The chain uses TRBV19 and TRBJ1-1; 9 bases align to TRBD1. Germline CDR1 is LNHDA and CDR2 is SQIVND (reference sequence). This CDR3 contains 15 residues. With V trimmed by 5 bases and J by 3 bases, 7 bases remained unmatched. This CDR3 reads CASSLRDRVDTEAFF. The CDR3 DNA reads TGTGCCAGTAGTCTACGGGACAGGGTGGACACTGAAGCTTTCTTT.

The V call is TRBV7-9, the J call TRBJ2-3; 15 bases map to TRBD2. J gave up 3 bases and V 1 base, and 2 bases lay outside the gene matches. CDR1 SEHNR and CDR2 FQNEAQ come from the germline V gene (reference sequence). CDR3 length: 17 residues. In nucleotides, the CDR3 is TGTGCCAGCAGCTTAGGGACTAGCGGGGGGGCGACAGATACGCAGTATTTT. Protein sequence: CASSLGTSGGATDTQYF.

This sequence joins TRBV4-3 and TRBJ1-4; D not resolved. CDR1 is LGHNA, CDR2 YSLEER, per germline. V lost 3 bases to trimming and J lost 0 bases, with 11 bases between them. The CDR3 runs 16 residues. DNA for the CDR3: TGCGCCAGCAGCCATGGAGAGGCTGCAACTAATGAAAAACTGTTTTTT. Protein sequence: CASSHGEAATNEKLFF.

The V call is TRBV7-9, the J call TRBJ1-4; unclear D gene. The CDR3 has 13 amino acids. Per the germline V gene, CDR1 is SEHNR and CDR2 is FQNEAQ (reference sequence). V was shortened by 5 bases and J by 11 bases, with 15 bases between the two germline ends. The CDR3 region is CASSLVGGQKLFF. CDR3 sequence (DNA): TGTGCCAGCAGCCTCGTTGGCGGCCAGAAACTGTTTTTT.

The genes are TRBV7-9 and TRBJ2-5; TRBD2 matches 9 bases. CDR1 is SEHNR and CDR2 is FQNEAQ in the germline V gene (reference sequence). The CDR3 runs to 16 residues. V gave up 3 bases and J gave up 5 bases; unmatched junction bases: 10. The CDR3 DNA is TGTGCCAGCAGCTTTCGCCGCGGGGGGGCAGTTGAGACCCAGTACTTC. The encoded protein is CASSFRRGGAVETQYF.

CDR3 amino acids: CASSFGGFTDTQYF. The CDR3, as DNA: TGTGCCAGCAGCTTCGGGGGTTTCACAGATACGCAGTATTTT. V usage is TRBV7-2 and J usage is TRBJ2-3; tentatively, D is TRBD2 (6 bases). Germline V gene sequence: CDR1 SGHTA, CDR2 FQGNSA. Trimming took off 3 bases at V and 2 bases at J, with 9 bases between the two ends. The CDR3 contains 14 residues.

This clone occurred once. The chain joins TRBV5-1 to TRBJ2-5; the D gene is possibly TRBD1 (5 bases). The CDR3 totals 14 residues. The V end was cut by 0 bases, the J end by 8 bases, with 14 bases between. The V gene's germline CDR1 is SGHRS and CDR2 YFSETQ. The CDR3 DNA sequence: TGCGCCAGCAGCTTGGAGGGGCAGACGGGTACCCAGTACTTC. Protein sequence: CASSLEGQTGTQYF. The full variable domain, rest sourced from reference TRBV5-1 and TRBJ2-5, is KAGVTQTPRYLIKTRGQQVTLSCSPISGHRSVSWYQQTPGQGLQFLFEYFSETQRNKGNFPGRFSGRQFSNSRSEMNVSTLELGDSALYLCASSLEGQTGTQYFGPGTRLLVL.

This clone was found a few times. V and J are TRBV5-4 and TRBJ2-2; 8 positions match TRBD1. Germline values: CDR1 SGHNT, CDR2 YYREEE (reference sequence). The CDR3 covers 15 residues. The J segment lost 1 base and the V segment lost 3 bases, leaving 2 bases of the junction unmatched. The CDR3 DNA sequence: TGTGCCAGCAGCTCCAGGGGGCAGAACACCGGGGAGCTGTTTTTT. This codes for CASSSRGQNTGELFF.

The gene calls are TRBV7-2 and TRBJ1-2; TRBD1 matches at 9 bases. This CDR3 has 17 residues. CDR1 is SGHTA and CDR2 is FQGNSA in the germline V gene. V was pared by 1 base and J by 2 bases, with 8 bases of the junction left unmatched. The CDR3 region is CASSLVSGQGSNYGYTF. Written as DNA, the CDR3 is TGTGCCAGCAGCTTAGTGAGCGGACAGGGGTCGAACTATGGCTACACCTTC.

A note on this clone: A much larger clone differs by one base, so this may be a read error. Other DNA sequences from this sample encode an identical CDR3 as well. The chain is built from TRBV30 and TRBJ1-6, with D possibly matching TRBD1 (6 bases). The CDR3 covers 13 residues. Germline lookup yields CDR1 GTSNPN and CDR2 SVGIG (reference sequence). V lost 7 bases and J lost 4, with 11 bases in between. The CDR3 here is CAFTGHYNSPLHF. The DNA for the CDR3 is TGTGCCTTTACGGGACATTATAATTCACCCCTCCACTTT.

J is TRBJ1-6 and V is TRBV9, with D uncertain. V shed 0 bases and J shed 12 bases, with 13 bases lying between them. The CDR3 runs 14 residues. In germline, CDR1 is SGDLS, CDR2 YYNGEE. The CDR3 is CASSVAGTGRPLHF. CDR3 bases: TGTGCCAGCAGCGTAGCAGGTACGGGAAGACCCCTCCACTTT.

V and J are TRBV11-3 and TRBJ1-2, with D hard to call. In germline, CDR1 is SGHNT, CDR2 YENEEA. This CDR3 contains 17 residues. V shed 4 bases and J shed 4 bases, with 22 bases lying between them. CDR3 loop: CASSSPAGLALGYGYTF. The CDR3 DNA reads TGTGCCAGCAGCTCCCCTGCGGGATTAGCGCTTGGCTATGGCTACACCTTC.